This entry lists 10 T cell receptor beta chains sequenced from one sample in a study of T cells in Graves' hyperthyroidism and ophthalmopathy. RNA transcripts served as the template for amplifying TCR beta CDR3 regions. The HTBI primer set was used in a first-round RT-PCR of the TCR CDR3. A single record per CDR3 protein comes from TCRdb applying MiXCR to the multiplex PCR reads. This table holds 600,000 or so distinct CDR3 sequences, roughly 15% found once. The sample consisted of blood. Source of these receptors: a woman in her forties or fifties with Graves' ophthalmopathy.

This clonotype was picked up many times. The chain carries TRBV20-1 and TRBJ2-7, with 9 bases aligning to TRBD2. Germline assignment: CDR1 DFQATT and CDR2 SNEGSKA (reference sequence). V trimming: 6 bases; J trimming: 7 bases; junction bases outside the gene matches: 10. CDR3 length: 13 amino acids. CDR3 loop: CSALLAGGGEQYF. The CDR3 bases are TGCAGTGCCTTACTAGCGGGCGGGGGGGAGCAGTACTTC.

This clonotype was observed at least ten times. The rearrangement uses TRBV6-1 and TRBJ1-1; 8 bases line up with TRBD1. Per germline, CDR1 MNHNS and CDR2 SASEGT. This CDR3 region has 14 residues. J was trimmed by 0 bases and V by 8 bases; bases with no gene match: 5. CDR3 coding DNA: TGTGCCAGCGCCGACAGGGGAATGAACACTGAAGCTTTCTTT. The encoded protein is CASADRGMNTEAFF.

V and J are TRBV10-3 and TRBJ1-3; D gene ambiguous. The CDR3 totals 18 residues. From germline, CDR1 is ENHRY and CDR2 SYGVKD. V was trimmed by 0 bases and J by 0 bases, leaving 15 bases between them. In DNA form, the CDR3 reads TGTGCCATCAGTGAGTCGCAGATCGATGTAAGCTCTGGAAACACCATATATTTT. Residues: CAISESQIDVSSGNTIYF.

This clonotype occurred many times. The CDR3 here is CASSPDTYTPAFF. CDR3 DNA sequence: TGTGCCAGCTCACCGGACACCTATACACCGGCTTTCTTT. The rearrangement joins TRBV18 to TRBJ1-1; tentatively, D is TRBD1 (5 bases). CDR3 length equals 13 residues. Trimming removed 3 bases at V and 11 bases at J, with 16 bases between. CDR1 is KGHSH, CDR2 LQKENI, per germline.

The V and J genes are TRBV19 and TRBJ1-3; no reliable D call. This CDR3 has 14 amino acids. Germline V CDR1 and CDR2: LNHDA, SQIVND (reference sequence). V was clipped by 3 bases and J by 4 bases, with 10 bases between them. CDR3 sequence reads: CASSMGNPGNTIYF. Here the CDR3 DNA reads TGTGCCAGTAGTATGGGGAATCCAGGAAACACCATATATTTT.

This clonotype was detected a few times. This sequence joins TRBV27 and TRBJ1-2; maybe TRBD1 (5 bases). V lost 5 bases, J lost 8 bases, and 12 bases lay in between. Looked up from germline, CDR1 is MNHEY and CDR2 is SMNVEV (reference sequence). The CDR3 is 12 amino acids. The CDR3 DNA reads TGTGCCAGCAGTGGGGCATCGGGCGGCTACACCTTC. Protein sequence: CASSGASGGYTF.

Ten or more counts support this clonotype. The chain has TRBV12-3 or TRBV12-4 and TRBJ2-7; possible D gene TRBD1, 6 bases. The CDR3 spans 15 residues. Deletions cut 1 base from V and 2 bases from J, with 12 bases between. The CDR3 loop reads CASSLDVTGAYEQYF. CDR3 DNA sequence: TGTGCCAGCAGTTTAGACGTGACAGGAGCCTACGAGCAGTACTTC.

This clonotype has a count of ten or more. This chain uses TRBV14 with TRBJ2-3, with a possible D match to TRBD2 (5 bases). The germline CDR1 and CDR2 sequences are SGHDN and FVKESK. V lost 6 bases, J lost 2 bases, and 9 bases lay in between. The CDR3 sequence is 13 residues long. The CDR3 loop reads CASSKRATDTQYF. Here the CDR3 DNA reads TGTGCCAGCAGTAAGAGGGCCACAGATACGCAGTATTTT.

Many counts were recorded for this clonotype. This rearrangement joins TRBV9 to TRBJ2-3; 11 nucleotides match TRBD2. Germline trimming cut 4 bases from V and 5 bases from J; bases unmatched to any gene: 9. Germline V gene data show CDR1 as SGDLS and CDR2 as YYNGEE. The CDR3 is made up of 16 amino acids. The chain's CDR3 is CASSRSLAGVEDTQYF. The CDR3 nucleotides read TGTGCCAGCAGCCGGTCACTAGCGGGAGTGGAAGATACGCAGTATTTT.

J is TRBJ2-3 and V is TRBV29-1; 8 nucleotides agree with TRBD2. The trim removed 5 bases at V and 0 bases at J, leaving 10 bases unmatched. Germline V gene data show CDR1 as SQVTM and CDR2 as ANQGSEA. The CDR3 length is 16 residues. The CDR3 loop reads CSVILYREGSTDTQYF. The CDR3 DNA reads as TGCAGCGTTATACTTTACCGGGAGGGGAGCACAGATACGCAGTATTTT.